These 22 T cell receptor beta chains share one sample of origin, sequenced in a study of early T cells in non-severe SARS-CoV-2 infection (dated by TCRdb to the early 2020s). The library was produced with 5' RACE. Sequencing took place on a NextSeq 500. Through fastp at Q25 and MiXCR, TCRdb rebuilt clones from the public reads, retaining in-frame beta chains. Identical CDR3 protein sequences are pooled into one entry, listed with their most common genes and DNA. The sample records around 77,000 distinct CDR3 sequences, 9.5% to 15% of which are singletons. Roughly a sixth of the sample lies in the top ten. Source: whole blood, taken at baseline. The receptors derive from an adult who was a healthcare worker with PCR-confirmed SARS-CoV-2 infection or an uninfected control (not recorded which). The donor label of this sample is uncertain.

The CDR3 spells CASSQAGTGTYEQYF. For the CDR3, the DNA is TGCGCCAGCAGCCAGGCCGGGACAGGCACCTACGAGCAGTACTTC. V is TRBV4-1 and J is TRBJ2-7, with 8 nucleotides matching TRBD1. Germline V gene lookup returns CDR1 MGHRA and CDR2 YSYEKL. There are 15 residues in the CDR3. Germline trimming cut 3 bases from V and 2 bases from J; bases unmatched to any gene: 6.

The chain is built from TRBV6-5 and TRBJ2-3; D possibly corresponds to TRBD2 (5 bases). CDR3 size: 16 residues. Trimming left V 5 bases short and J 2 bases short, with 17 bases between. The germline V gene has CDR1 MNHEY and CDR2 SVGAGI. DNA of the CDR3: TGTGCCAGCAGTCTACTCGTCGGCGGGTCCACAGATACGCAGTATTTT. Amino acid sequence: CASSLLVGGSTDTQYF.

This sequence joins TRBV20-1 and TRBJ2-7; 8 bases line up with TRBD2. Germline V gene data show CDR1 as DFQATT and CDR2 as SNEGSKA (reference sequence). Unmatched junction bases numbered 12, after V lost 2 bases and J lost 6 bases. This CDR3 is 15 amino acids long. This CDR3 is CSARSSGRRMGEQYF. DNA for the CDR3: TGCAGTGCTAGATCCAGCGGGAGACGAATGGGCGAGCAGTACTTC.

This clonotype was detected ten times or more. V gene TRBV29-1 combines with J gene TRBJ1-1; D is unclear. The CDR3 is 11 amino acids. Trimming left V 5 bases short and J 1 base short, with 5 bases between. CDR1 SQVTM and CDR2 ANQGSEA come from the germline V gene. The DNA for the CDR3 is TGCAGCGTTAAACAGAACACTGAAGCTTTCTTT. Its translation: CSVKQNTEAFF.

This clonotype was seen only a few times. This sequence joins TRBV5-1 and TRBJ2-7, with a tentative D call TRBD1 (6 bases). The CDR3 extends over 12 amino acids. CDR1 and CDR2 from the germline V gene are SGHRS and YFSETQ. The ends were cut back, 5 bases at V and 1 base at J, with 7 bases in the middle. CDR3 bases: TGCGCCAGCAGACAGGGTTCCTACGAGCAGTACTTC. It is translated as CASRQGSYEQYF.

The table lists this clonotype with a count of one. This sequence joins TRBV20-1 and TRBJ2-5; 14 nucleotides agree with TRBD2. The germline CDR1 and CDR2 sequences are DFQATT and SNEGSKA (reference sequence). The CDR3 runs 17 residues. J gave up 2 bases and V 5 bases, and 10 bases lay outside the gene matches. CDR3 DNA sequence: TGCAGTGCTGGCGGGACTAGCGGGGGAGTCTGGCAAGAGACCCAGTACTTC. Translation gives CSAGGTSGGVWQETQYF.

This clonotype has just a few counts. The rearrangement uses TRBV27 and TRBJ1-1; D uncertain. With 7 bases removed from V and 0 bases from J, the gap between germline ends came to 15 bases. The CDR3 runs to 15 residues. Germline V gene sequence: CDR1 MNHEY, CDR2 SMNVEV (reference sequence). CDR3 in DNA: TGTGCCAGCACCAGAGGGCCTGGTATGAACACTGAAGCTTTCTTT. Encoded protein: CASTRGPGMNTEAFF.

The CDR3 here is CASTAGPHTGELFF. As DNA, the CDR3 is TGTGCCAGCACGGCCGGGCCCCACACCGGGGAGCTGTTTTTT. The chain carries TRBV5-8 and TRBJ2-2; no definite D call. V gave up 6 bases and J gave up 3 bases, with 12 bases separating them. From germline, CDR1 is SGHTS and CDR2 YDEGEE. CDR3 length: 14 amino acids.

This clonotype came up many times. This rearrangement joins TRBV12-3 or TRBV12-4 to TRBJ2-7, with 9 bases that match TRBD2. This CDR3 contains 15 residues. With V trimmed by 1 base and J by 2 bases, 3 bases remained unmatched. The CDR3 nucleotides read TGTGCCAGCAGTTTAGAGAGCGGGGGGACCTACGAGCAGTACTTC. As protein: CASSLESGGTYEQYF.

This clonotype appeared a few times. The chain uses TRBV24-1 and TRBJ2-2; D might be TRBD2 (6 bases). CDR1 and CDR2 (germline): KGHDR, SFDVKD. The CDR3 is 18 amino acids. Trimming took 8 bases from V and 7 from J, leaving 28 bases between them. The CDR3 DNA reads as TGTGCCACCATCCCCGGAGGGACCCCCGTCTTATCCGACGGGGAGCTGTTTTTT. This translates into CATIPGGTPVLSDGELFF.

In its sample, this clonotype was seen a few times. The chain combines TRBV7-9 with TRBJ1-2; possible D gene TRBD1, 5 bases. The CDR3 runs 15 residues. CDR1 is SEHNR, CDR2 FQNEAQ, per germline (reference sequence). V lost 0 bases and J 8 bases, leaving 16 bases between the germline ends. The CDR3 DNA reads as TGTGCCAGCAGCTTAGCCGGAGGCGGGGCTCAAGGCTACACCTTC. As protein: CASSLAGGGAQGYTF.

A few counts support this clonotype. The CDR3 loop is CASISGTGSYEQYF. The CDR3 nucleotides are TGTGCCAGCATCTCCGGGACAGGCTCCTACGAGCAGTACTTC. This rearrangement joins TRBV21-1 to TRBJ2-7; the D call in the table, TRBD1, was not verified against the DNA. TRBV21-1 counts as a pseudogene. The CDR3 runs to 14 residues.

Only a few counts were recorded for this clonotype. V and J are TRBV4-1 and TRBJ2-7, with 8 positions matching TRBD1. The germline gives CDR1 MGHRA, CDR2 YSYEKL. Losses at the gene ends were 1 base for V and 12 bases for J; bases not matched to a gene: 11. CDR3 length: 14 residues. The CDR3 region has the DNA TGCGCCAGCAGCCAAGGAGAATTCCGGACAGGGCGGTACTTC. Residues: CASSQGEFRTGRYF.

V and J are TRBV3-1 and TRBJ1-1, with D unclear. The CDR3 consists of 15 residues. The V gene's germline CDR1 is LGHDT and CDR2 YNNKEL (reference sequence). Between the trimmed V and J ends, which lost 4 bases and 7 bases, there was a span of 19 bases. Written as DNA, the CDR3 is TGTGCCAGCAGCCCAGAAGGAAGCGTAAGAATTGAAGCTTTCTTT. This translates into CASSPEGSVRIEAFF.

The chain joins TRBV4-3 to TRBJ2-4, with D unresolved. This CDR3 contains 16 residues. V shed 0 bases and J shed 3 bases, with 12 bases lying between them. Germline loops: CDR1 LGHNA, CDR2 YSLEER. The CDR3: CASSQDGSWGKNIQYF. As DNA, the CDR3 is TGCGCCAGCAGCCAAGATGGGTCCTGGGGCAAAAACATTCAGTACTTC.

This clonotype was detected only a few times. This chain uses TRBV27 with TRBJ2-3; D is possibly TRBD1 or TRBD2 (6 bases each). V lost 8 bases and J 5 bases, leaving 14 bases between the germline ends. Germline CDR1 MNHEY, CDR2 SMNVEV (reference sequence). The CDR3 covers 13 residues. The CDR3 here is CASRMGGQDTQYF. The DNA for the CDR3 is TGTGCCAGCCGTATGGGGGGCCAAGATACGCAGTATTTT.

This clonotype has a count of ten or more. V and J are TRBV7-9 and TRBJ2-7, with TRBD1 matching 11 bases. Germline CDR1 and CDR2: SEHNR and FQNEAQ (reference sequence). The CDR3 length is 15 residues. With 0 bases clipped from V and 7 bases from J, the junction kept 5 bases outside the gene matches. CDR3 in DNA: TGTGCCAGCAGCTTAGCACGGGGACAGGGGGTGGAGCAGTACTTC. The encoded protein is CASSLARGQGVEQYF.

The rearrangement links TRBV5-6 to TRBJ1-2; the D gene is possibly TRBD1 (5 bases). V shed 4 bases and J shed 7 bases, with 17 bases lying between them. The CDR3 runs 14 residues. Per the germline V gene, CDR1 is SGHDT and CDR2 is YYEEEE. The DNA of the CDR3 is TGTGCCAGCAGCCCGGGACTTCTCACCCCTGGCTACACCTTC. Its protein is CASSPGLLTPGYTF.

This clonotype turned up a few times. V gene TRBV6-2 or TRBV6-3 combines with J gene TRBJ2-3, with 11 bases fitting TRBD2. The germline V gene has CDR1 MNHEY and CDR2 SVGEGT. The CDR3 extends over 16 amino acids. With V trimmed by 8 bases and J by 3 bases, 10 bases remained unmatched. The DNA for the CDR3 is TGTGCCAGCGCGATTAGCGGGAGGGCCAGTACAGATACGCAGTATTTT. Protein: CASAISGRASTDTQYF.

The table lists this clonotype with many counts. V usage is TRBV25-1 and J usage is TRBJ1-1; TRBD1 aligns across 8 bases. J gave up 3 bases and V 3 bases, and 6 bases lay outside the gene matches. Looked up from germline, CDR1 is MGHDK and CDR2 is SYGVNS. The CDR3 extends over 15 amino acids. The CDR3 DNA follows: TGTGCCAGCAGTGACCCGAGACAGGGGTACACTGAAGCTTTCTTT. Translation: CASSDPRQGYTEAFF.

CDR3 residues: CASSPRTSGVTGELFF. In DNA form, the CDR3 reads TGTGCCAGCAGCCCACGGACTAGCGGGGTCACCGGGGAGCTGTTTTTT. The genes are TRBV4-2 and TRBJ2-2, with 12 positions matching TRBD2. CDR1 and CDR2 (germline): LGHNA, YNFKEQ. Unmatched junction bases numbered 4, after V lost 4 bases and J lost 4 bases. There are 16 residues in the CDR3.

The chain recombines TRBV20-1 with TRBJ1-2; 9 bases align to TRBD1. Germline values: CDR1 DFQATT, CDR2 SNEGSKA (reference sequence). With 5 bases clipped from V and 2 bases from J, the junction kept 9 bases outside the gene matches. This CDR3 is built from 15 residues. CDR3 in amino acids: CSALNLGQGNYGYTF. CDR3 coding DNA: TGCAGTGCTCTCAATCTTGGACAGGGGAACTATGGCTACACCTTC.